This TCR beta chain was identified during a study of vaccination and CD4 T cells after COVID-19. For the study at large: Each enrolled participant received a two-dose regimen of either BNT162b2 or mRNA-1273 vaccine. Control cultures used a CEFX viral epitope pool, an HIV-1 Nef peptide pool, or no peptide. The study, taken as a whole, reports: A comparatively limited set of convalescent patients was examined, with no early post-infection timepoints.

Only a few counts were recorded for this clonotype. Antigen: not known. Treatment denoted: roughly nine-day PBMC culture with coronavirus spike peptide pools or control peptides (ViraFEST assay). Harvesting of the unexposed donor's CD4+ T cells predated the COVID-19 pandemic (2011-2018). Oncomine TCR Beta short-read sequencing was applied to DNA from cultured CD4+ T cells. TCRdb reprocessed the PCR reads via MiXCR and lists one record per CDR3 protein. The sample holds about 7,000 distinct CDR3 sequences, roughly two fifths seen once. Material for sequencing was CD4+ T cells from blood, cultured in vitro. The receptor was derived from a human donor in good health.

The CDR3 loop reads CASSLDGTEGGYTF. As DNA, the CDR3 is TGTGCCAGCAGCTTAGACGGGACCGAGGGTGGCTACACCTTC. J is TRBJ1-2 and V is TRBV7-2; tentative D call: TRBD1 (5 bases). Per the germline V gene, CDR1 is SGHTA and CDR2 is FQGNSA. V was trimmed by 1 base and J by 7 bases, leaving 13 bases between them. This CDR3 has 14 residues.